These T cell receptor beta chains were read from a single sample in a study of response to subunit inactivated influenza vaccine. TCRdb reprocessed the RT-PCR reads with MiXCR, giving one entry per CDR3 protein. This table has hundreds of thousands of distinct CDR3 sequences, less than 8% appearing once. This sample comprised PBMCs from blood, obtained around 25 months after vaccination. The origin of the receptors is a man aged 50-75 years who received an inactivated influenza vaccine. The CDR3 runs from the conserved cysteine through the conserved F or W. Fields, in order: D gene, J gene, clone size, V gene, CDR3 protein, CDR3 DNA. D genes are given only for firm matches. Where a row states a size, it is once, few, many or the class of an expanded clone; other rows omit it.

-	TRBJ1-4	many	TRBV11-2	CASSLDRGALFF	TGTGCCAGCAGCTTAGACAGGGGCGCACTGTTTTTT
-	TRBJ1-3	few	TRBV4-3	CASSQDWAAVGGNTIYF	TGCGCCAGCAGCCAAGATTGGGCGGCTGTTGGTGGAAACACCATATATTTT
TRBD2	TRBJ2-1	-	TRBV20-1	CSAISTSGGTYNEQFF	TGCAGTGCTATCTCTACTAGCGGGGGGACTTACAATGAGCAGTTCTTC
TRBD2	TRBJ2-1	-	TRBV20-1	CSASPGLAIYNEQFF	TGCAGTGCTAGCCCCGGACTAGCTATATACAATGAGCAGTTCTTC
-	TRBJ1-3	many	TRBV6-5	CASSYSLSSGNTIYF	TGTGCCAGCAGTTACTCGTTAAGCTCTGGAAACACCATATATTTT
-	TRBJ2-3	-	TRBV18	CASSPGSQPDTQYF	TGTGCCAGCTCACCAGGTTCCCAGCCGGATACGCAGTATTTT
-	TRBJ1-5	-	TRBV20-1	CSALSTGISNQPQHF	TGCAGTGCCTTATCGACAGGAATAAGCAATCAGCCCCAGCATTTT
-	TRBJ2-7	-	TRBV20-1	CSAIGSWDLGYEQYF	TGCAGTGCTATCGGATCCTGGGACCTGGGTTACGAGCAGTACTTC
-	TRBJ2-3	-	TRBV7-2	CASTPLITGRGADTQYF	TGTGCCAGCACCCCCCTCATCACAGGGAGAGGGGCAGATACGCAGTATTTT
TRBD1	TRBJ1-1	-	TRBV6-5	CASSYAWQGAPNTEAFF	TGTGCCAGCAGTTATGCTTGGCAGGGGGCGCCGAACACTGAAGCTTTCTTT
-	TRBJ2-7	-	TRBV7-2	CASSLEAGNFYEQYF	TGTGCCAGCAGCTTAGAGGCAGGGAATTTCTACGAGCAGTACTTC
-	TRBJ2-3	-	TRBV6-1	CASSEERQTTDTQYF	TGTGCCAGCAGTGAAGAAAGACAGACCACAGATACGCAGTATTTT
-	TRBJ2-1	many	TRBV5-5	CASSETGPFFLDEQFF	TGTGCCAGCAGCGAAACAGGGCCCTTCTTTTTGGATGAGCAGTTCTTC